This entry describes one T cell receptor beta chain. A much larger clone lies one base from this, so it may be a read error. Documented time point: before trial treatment. Eligibility criteria specified advanced solid malignancies devoid of tumor-infiltrating lymphocytes. The data derive from a study of low-dose radiotherapy and immunotherapy resistance in tumors. The CDR3 is 13 amino acids. Trimming removed 6 bases at V and 6 bases at J, with 12 bases between. Germline V gene data show CDR1 as MNHEY and CDR2 as SMNVEV (reference sequence). TRAV- and TRBV-specific primers primed first-strand cDNA, covering alpha and beta chains. A 20-cycle PCR with a constant-region primer and V-primer adapter amplified TCRs. Isolated mRNA was amplified by in vitro transcription. Each CDR3 protein is one row after TCRdb ran MiXCR on the reads. The sample shows 64,000 or so distinct CDR3 sequences, 26% of them seen only once.

This TCR derives from a male donor with rectosigmoid adenocarcinoma. The input for sequencing was PBMCs, taken before treatment. The rearrangement uses TRBV27 and TRBJ2-1, with a weak D call TRBD1 (5 bases). The CDR3 DNA is TGTGCCAGCAGCTCGACAGTAATCAATGAGCAGTTCTTC. As protein: CASSSTVINEQFF.